This T cell receptor (beta chain) originates from a study of blood T cell repertoires in COVID-19. Only in-frame clones appear in the TCRdb table, and some are missing; sequencing was by immunoSEQ multiplex PCR. The sample holds over 90,000 clones, over 65% seen once. Looked up from germline, CDR1 is MNHEY and CDR2 is SVGAGI. V was clipped by 8 bases and J by 4 bases; unmatched bases: 10. The CDR3 runs to 14 residues. This chain joins TRBV6-5 and TRBJ1-2; TRBD1 aligns across 7 bases. Source material: peripheral blood. This receptor was taken from a human donor in a cohort sampled during active COVID-19. CDR3 DNA: TGTGCCAGCTTTCCGAGGGGGCGGGTCTATGGCTACACCTTC. Residues: CASFPRGRVYGYTF.